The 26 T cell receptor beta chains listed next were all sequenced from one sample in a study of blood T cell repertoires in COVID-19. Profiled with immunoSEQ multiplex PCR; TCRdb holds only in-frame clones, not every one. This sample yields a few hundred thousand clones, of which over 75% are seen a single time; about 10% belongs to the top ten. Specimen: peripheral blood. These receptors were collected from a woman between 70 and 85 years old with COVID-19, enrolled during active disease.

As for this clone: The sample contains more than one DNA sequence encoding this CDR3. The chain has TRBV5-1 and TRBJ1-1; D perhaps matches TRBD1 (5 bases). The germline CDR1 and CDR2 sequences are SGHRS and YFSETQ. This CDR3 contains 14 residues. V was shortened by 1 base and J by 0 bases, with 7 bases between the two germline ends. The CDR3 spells CASSLRQMNTEAFF. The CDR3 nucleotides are TGCGCCAGCAGCTTGAGACAGATGAACACTGAAGCTTTCTTT.

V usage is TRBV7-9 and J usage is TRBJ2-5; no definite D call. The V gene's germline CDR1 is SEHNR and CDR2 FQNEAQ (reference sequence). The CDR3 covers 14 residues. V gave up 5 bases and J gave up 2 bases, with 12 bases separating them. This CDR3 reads CASSAYDWQETQYF. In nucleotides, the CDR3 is TGTGCCAGCAGCGCCTACGACTGGCAAGAGACCCAGTACTTC.

CDR3: CASRLEGAGANYGYTF. CDR3 nucleotides: TGTGCCAGCAGATTGGAGGGGGCAGGGGCTAACTATGGCTACACCTTC. The rearrangement joins TRBV27 to TRBJ1-2; 7 positions agree with TRBD1. The germline V gene encodes CDR1 MNHEY and CDR2 SMNVEV (reference sequence). This CDR3 comprises 16 residues. Trimming cost V 6 bases and J 0 bases; bases outside gene matches: 10.

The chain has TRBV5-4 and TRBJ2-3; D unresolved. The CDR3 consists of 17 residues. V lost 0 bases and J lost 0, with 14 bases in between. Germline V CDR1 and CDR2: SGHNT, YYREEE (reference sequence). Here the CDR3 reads CASSLALSLPSTDTQYF. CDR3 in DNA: TGTGCCAGCAGCTTGGCCTTGAGTCTCCCTAGCACAGATACGCAGTATTTT.

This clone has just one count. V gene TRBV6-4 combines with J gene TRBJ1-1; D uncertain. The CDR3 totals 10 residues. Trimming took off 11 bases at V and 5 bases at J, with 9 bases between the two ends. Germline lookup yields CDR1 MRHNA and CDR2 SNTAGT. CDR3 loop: CARGYTEAFF. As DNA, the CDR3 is TGTGCCCGAGGGTATACTGAAGCTTTCTTT.

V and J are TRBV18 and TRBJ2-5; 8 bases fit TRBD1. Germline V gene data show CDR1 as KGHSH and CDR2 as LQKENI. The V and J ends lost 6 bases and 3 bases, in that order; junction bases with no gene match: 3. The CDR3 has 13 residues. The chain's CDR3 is CASSLQGEETQYF. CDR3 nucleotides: TGTGCCAGCTCTCTACAGGGGGAAGAGACCCAGTACTTC.

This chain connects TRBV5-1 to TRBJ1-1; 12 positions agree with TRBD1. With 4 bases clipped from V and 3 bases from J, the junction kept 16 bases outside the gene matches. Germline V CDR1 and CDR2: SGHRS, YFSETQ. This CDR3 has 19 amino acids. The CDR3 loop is CASSPLGQGAMFRHTEAFF. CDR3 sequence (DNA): TGCGCCAGCAGCCCGTTGGGACAGGGGGCGATGTTCCGCCACACTGAAGCTTTCTTT. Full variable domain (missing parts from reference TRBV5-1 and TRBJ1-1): KAGVTQTPRYLIKTRGQQVTLSCSPISGHRSVSWYQQTPGQGLQFLFEYFSETQRNKGNFPGRFSGRQFSNSRSEMNVSTLELGDSALYLCASSPLGQGAMFRHTEAFFGQGTRLTVV.

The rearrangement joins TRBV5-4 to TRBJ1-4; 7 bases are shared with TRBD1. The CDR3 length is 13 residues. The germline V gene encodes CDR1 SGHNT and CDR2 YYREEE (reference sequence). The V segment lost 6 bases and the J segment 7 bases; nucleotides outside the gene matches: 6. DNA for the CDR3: TGTGCCAGCACCTCAGGGGGAGGTGAAAAACTGTTTTTT. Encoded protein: CASTSGGGEKLFF.

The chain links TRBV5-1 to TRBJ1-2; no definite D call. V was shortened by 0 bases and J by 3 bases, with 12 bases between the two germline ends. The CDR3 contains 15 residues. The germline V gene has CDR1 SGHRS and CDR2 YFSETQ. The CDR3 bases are TGCGCCAGCAGCTTGGCGGAGGGTTCGGACTATGGCTACACCTTC. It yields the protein CASSLAEGSDYGYTF. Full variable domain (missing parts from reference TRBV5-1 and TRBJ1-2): KAGVTQTPRYLIKTRGQQVTLSCSPISGHRSVSWYQQTPGQGLQFLFEYFSETQRNKGNFPGRFSGRQFSNSRSEMNVSTLELGDSALYLCASSLAEGSDYGYTFGSGTRLTVV.

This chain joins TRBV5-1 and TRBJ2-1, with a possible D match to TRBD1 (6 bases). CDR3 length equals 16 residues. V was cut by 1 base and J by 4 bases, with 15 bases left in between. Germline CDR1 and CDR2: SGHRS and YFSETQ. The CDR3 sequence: CASSLTSTGEYNEQFF. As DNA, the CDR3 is TGCGCCAGCAGCTTGACCTCGACAGGCGAGTACAATGAGCAGTTCTTC.

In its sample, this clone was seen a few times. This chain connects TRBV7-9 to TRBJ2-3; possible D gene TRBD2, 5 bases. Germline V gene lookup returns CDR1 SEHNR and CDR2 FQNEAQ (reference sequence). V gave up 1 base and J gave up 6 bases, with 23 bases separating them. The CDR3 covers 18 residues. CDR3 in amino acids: CASSLDPQRSPSKDTQYF. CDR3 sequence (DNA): TGTGCCAGCAGCTTAGATCCCCAGCGGAGCCCTTCTAAGGATACGCAGTATTTT.

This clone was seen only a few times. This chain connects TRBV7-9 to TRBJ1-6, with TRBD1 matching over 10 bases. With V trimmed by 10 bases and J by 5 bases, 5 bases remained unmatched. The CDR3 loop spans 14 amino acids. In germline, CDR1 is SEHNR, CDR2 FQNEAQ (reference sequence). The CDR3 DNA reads TGTGCCACCTCAGGGACAGGGGATAATTCACCCCTCCACTTT. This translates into CATSGTGDNSPLHF.

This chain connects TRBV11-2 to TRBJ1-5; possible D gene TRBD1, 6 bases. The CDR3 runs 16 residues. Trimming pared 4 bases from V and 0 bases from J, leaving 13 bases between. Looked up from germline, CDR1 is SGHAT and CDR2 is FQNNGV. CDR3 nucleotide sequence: TGTGCCAGCAGCTCCTCGGGACACCTTAGCAATCAGCCCCAGCATTTT. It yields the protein CASSSSGHLSNQPQHF.

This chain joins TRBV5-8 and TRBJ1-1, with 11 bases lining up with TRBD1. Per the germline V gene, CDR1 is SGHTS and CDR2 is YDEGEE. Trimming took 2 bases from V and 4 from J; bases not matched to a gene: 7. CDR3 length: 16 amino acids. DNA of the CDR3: TGTGCCAGCAGCTTACTAGCGGGGACAGGGGGCACTGAAGCTTTCTTT. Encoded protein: CASSLLAGTGGTEAFF. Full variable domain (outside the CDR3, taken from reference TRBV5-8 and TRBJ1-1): EAGVTQSPTHLIKTRGQQATLRCSPISGHTSVYWYQQALGLGLQFLLWYDEGEERNRGNFPPRFSGRQFPNYSSELNVNALELEDSALYLCASSLLAGTGGTEAFFGQGTRLTVV.

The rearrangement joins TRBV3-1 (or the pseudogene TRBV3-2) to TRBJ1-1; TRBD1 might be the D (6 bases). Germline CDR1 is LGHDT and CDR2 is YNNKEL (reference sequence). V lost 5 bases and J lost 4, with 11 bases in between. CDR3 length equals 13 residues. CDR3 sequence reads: CASSGTGTTEAFF. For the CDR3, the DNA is TGTGCCAGCAGCGGCACAGGGACCACTGAAGCTTTCTTT.

CDR3 in amino acids: CAWSPGNTEAFF. CDR3 bases: TGTGCCTGGAGTCCCGGGAACACTGAAGCTTTCTTT. The genes are TRBV30 and TRBJ1-1; the D is unclear. Trimming cost V 2 bases and J 1 base, with 5 bases left between them. Germline-derived CDR1 and CDR2 are GTSNPN and SVGIG (reference sequence). The CDR3 has 12 amino acids.

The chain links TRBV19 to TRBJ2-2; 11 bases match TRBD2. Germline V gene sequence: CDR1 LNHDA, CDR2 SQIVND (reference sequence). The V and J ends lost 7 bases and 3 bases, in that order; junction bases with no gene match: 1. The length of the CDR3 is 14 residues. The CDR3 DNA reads TGTGCCAGTAAGGGACTAGCGGACACCGGGGAGCTGTTTTTT. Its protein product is CASKGLADTGELFF. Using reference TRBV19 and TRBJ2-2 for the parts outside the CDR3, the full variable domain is DGGITQSPKYLFRKEGQNVTLSCEQNLNHDAMYWYRQDPGQGLRLIYYSQIVNDFQKGDIAEGYSVSREKKESFPLTVTSAQKNPTAFYLCASKGLADTGELFFGEGSRLTVL.

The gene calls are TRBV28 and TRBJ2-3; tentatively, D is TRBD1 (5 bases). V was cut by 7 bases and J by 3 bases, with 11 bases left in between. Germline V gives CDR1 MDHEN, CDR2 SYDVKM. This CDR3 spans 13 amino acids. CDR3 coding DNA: TGTGCCAGCAAAGGGCCAGGGACAGATACGCAGTATTTT. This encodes CASKGPGTDTQYF.

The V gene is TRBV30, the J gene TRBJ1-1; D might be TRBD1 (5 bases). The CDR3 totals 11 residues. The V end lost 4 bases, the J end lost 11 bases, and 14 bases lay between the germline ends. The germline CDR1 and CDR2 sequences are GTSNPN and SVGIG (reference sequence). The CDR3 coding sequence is TGTGCCTGGACTCTTAGGGGCAGGGCTTTCTTT. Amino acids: CAWTLRGRAFF.

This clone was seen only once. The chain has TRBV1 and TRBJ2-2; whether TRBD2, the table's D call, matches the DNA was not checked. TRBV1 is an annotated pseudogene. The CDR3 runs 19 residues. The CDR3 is CTSSQAYGREGPHTGELFF. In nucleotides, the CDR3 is TGCACCAGCAGCCAAGCGTATGGGCGGGAGGGCCCGCACACCGGGGAGCTGTTTTTT.

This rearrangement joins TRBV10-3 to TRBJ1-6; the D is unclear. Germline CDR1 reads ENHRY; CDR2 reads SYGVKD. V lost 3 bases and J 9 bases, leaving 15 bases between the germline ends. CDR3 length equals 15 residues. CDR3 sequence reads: CAISDAGSTASPLHF. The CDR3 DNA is TGTGCCATCAGTGACGCGGGATCAACGGCTTCACCCCTCCACTTT.

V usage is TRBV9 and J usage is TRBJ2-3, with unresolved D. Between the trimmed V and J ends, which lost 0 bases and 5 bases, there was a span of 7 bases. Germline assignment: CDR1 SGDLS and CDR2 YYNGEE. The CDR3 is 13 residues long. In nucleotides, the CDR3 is TGTGCCAGCAGCGTAGCTACGCGAGATACGCAGTATTTT. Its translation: CASSVATRDTQYF.

Here the CDR3 reads CASRGRGRADTQYF. The CDR3 nucleotides read TGTGCCAGCAGGGGCAGGGGGCGCGCAGATACGCAGTATTTT. The V call is TRBV6-5, the J call TRBJ2-3, with 8 nucleotides matching TRBD1. Germline CDR1 is MNHEY and CDR2 is SVGAGI. The CDR3 loop spans 14 amino acids. J lost 4 bases, V lost 6 bases, and 6 bases had no gene match.

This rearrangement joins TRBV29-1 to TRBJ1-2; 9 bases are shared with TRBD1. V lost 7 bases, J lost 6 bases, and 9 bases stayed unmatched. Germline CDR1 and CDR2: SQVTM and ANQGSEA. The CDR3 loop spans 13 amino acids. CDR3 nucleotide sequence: TGCAGCGCCCGCATGACAGGGGGGCATGGCTACACCTTC. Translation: CSARMTGGHGYTF.

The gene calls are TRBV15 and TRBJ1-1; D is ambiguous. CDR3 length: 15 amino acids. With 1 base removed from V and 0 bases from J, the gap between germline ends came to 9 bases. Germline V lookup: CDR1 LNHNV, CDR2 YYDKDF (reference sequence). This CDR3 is CATSRARLMNTEAFF. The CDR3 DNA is TGTGCCACCAGCAGAGCGCGATTAATGAACACTGAAGCTTTCTTT.

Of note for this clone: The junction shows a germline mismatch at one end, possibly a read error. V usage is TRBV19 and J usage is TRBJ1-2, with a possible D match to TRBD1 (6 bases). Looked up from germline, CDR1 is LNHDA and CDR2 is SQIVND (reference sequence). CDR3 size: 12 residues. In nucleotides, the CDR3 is TGTGCCAGCAGTAGGGGGGGCTATGGCTACACCTTC. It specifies CASSRGGYGYTF.